The next 23 T cell receptor beta chains were all read from a single sample in a study of sequential checkpoint blockade in melanoma. Sequencing was performed with immunoSEQ multiplex PCR; in TCRdb, only in-frame clones are kept and a portion is missing. The table lists 9,500 to 15,000 clones, about four fifths of them singletons, with 51% in the top ten. This sample's treatment: randomized to nivolumab then ipilimumab (arm A) or the reverse (arm B). The source was CD8+ T cells sorted from blood (inferred from file names), collected from a patient given nivolumab and ipilimumab in sequence. These TCRs come from a human donor with melanoma.

V and J are TRBV30 and TRBJ2-7, with D possibly matching TRBD1 (8 bases). This CDR3 has 15 residues. V lost 4 bases and J lost 3, with 19 bases in between. CDR1 GTSNPN and CDR2 SVGIG come from the germline V gene (reference sequence). The CDR3 loop is CAWNLPDREGYEQYF. CDR3 nucleotides: TGTGCCTGGAACCTCCCGGACAGGGAGGGCTACGAGCAGTACTTC.

V and J are TRBV12-5 and TRBJ2-5; possible D gene TRBD2, 6 bases. Per germline, CDR1 LGHNT and CDR2 FRNRAP. V lost 1 base, J lost 10 bases, and 13 bases lay in between. The length of the CDR3 is 13 residues. The CDR3 DNA sequence: TGTGCTAGTGGTTTGGGAACCGGGACTCACCAGTACTTC. It codes for CASGLGTGTHQYF.

This clone is a singleton in its sample. V usage is TRBV27 and J usage is TRBJ2-1; D is possibly TRBD2 (7 bases). The CDR3 extends over 16 amino acids. Trimming took 1 base from V and 4 from J, leaving 14 bases between them. Looked up from germline, CDR1 is MNHEY and CDR2 is SMNVEV (reference sequence). CDR3 region: CASSLFRAGAYNEQFF. The CDR3, as DNA: TGTGCCAGCAGTTTATTCCGGGCGGGGGCTTACAATGAGCAGTTCTTC.

This chain connects TRBV6-1 to TRBJ1-3; D ambiguous. The V end lost 2 bases, the J end lost 4 bases, and 18 bases lay between the germline ends. The germline V gene has CDR1 MNHNS and CDR2 SASEGT. The CDR3 runs to 17 residues. The CDR3 bases are TGTGCCAGCAGTGAATCCTGGACTACGATGTACGGAAACACCATATATTTT. Protein sequence: CASSESWTTMYGNTIYF.

There are a few counts of this clone. The CDR3: CASRHVASGETEQYF. As DNA, the CDR3 is TGTGCCAGCAGGCACGTGGCTAGCGGGGAAACCGAGCAGTACTTC. V and J are TRBV7-9 and TRBJ2-7; 9 bases agree with TRBD2. The V segment lost 6 bases and the J segment 6 bases; nucleotides outside the gene matches: 12. This CDR3 is 15 amino acids long. The V gene's germline CDR1 is SEHNR and CDR2 FQNEAQ (reference sequence).

CDR3 in amino acids: CASSLPGGYEQYF. The CDR3 nucleotides read TGTGCCAGCAGCTTACCCGGAGGTTACGAGCAGTACTTC. V and J are TRBV7-9 and TRBJ2-7; D may be TRBD2 (5 bases). The V gene lost 2 bases and the J gene lost 4 bases, with 9 bases spanning the gap. The germline gives CDR1 SEHNR, CDR2 FQNEAQ (reference sequence). The CDR3 runs 13 residues.

V is TRBV5-1 and J is TRBJ2-4, with D possibly matching TRBD1 (6 bases). Germline values: CDR1 SGHRS, CDR2 YFSETQ. The CDR3 spans 17 residues. V was clipped by 4 bases and J by 3 bases, with 20 bases between them. The CDR3 protein is CASSPALGQGSKNIQYF. The CDR3 DNA reads as TGCGCCAGCAGCCCGGCCCTCGGGCAGGGGAGCAAAAACATTCAGTACTTC.

The chain uses TRBV4-1 and TRBJ2-2; TRBD2 is a possible D gene (5 bases). Germline CDR1 reads MGHRA; CDR2 reads YSYEKL. This CDR3 has 15 residues. The V end was cut by 4 bases, the J end by 4 bases, with 13 bases between. The CDR3 reads CASSPAERATGELFF. Here the CDR3 DNA reads TGCGCCAGCAGCCCCGCGGAGAGGGCCACCGGGGAGCTGTTTTTT.

The chain couples TRBV28 to TRBJ2-2, with D possibly matching TRBD2 (5 bases). The CDR3 contains 13 residues. Germline CDR1 MDHEN, CDR2 SYDVKM. The germline V and J ends were trimmed by 3 bases and 7 bases, with 9 bases remaining between them. The CDR3 reads CASSFVGGGELFF. The CDR3 nucleotides read TGTGCCAGCAGTTTTGTCGGAGGCGGGGAGCTGTTTTTT.

The CDR3 bases are TGTGCCAGCAGTGGGGGACAGGGGTCATCCGAGCAGTACTTC. Its translation: CASSGGQGSSEQYF. J is TRBJ2-7 and V is TRBV6-1, with 10 nucleotides matching TRBD1. Unmatched junction bases numbered 6, after V lost 4 bases and J lost 6 bases. Germline loops: CDR1 MNHNS, CDR2 SASEGT. This CDR3 spans 14 amino acids.

The chain combines TRBV10-2 with TRBJ2-5; D remains unclear. V lost 0 bases to trimming and J lost 2 bases, with 7 bases between them. Germline CDR1 WSHSY, CDR2 SAAADI. CDR3 size: 14 residues. Written as DNA, the CDR3 is TGCGCCAGCAGTGAGTCCAACAGTCAAGAGACCCAGTACTTC. Its protein product is CASSESNSQETQYF.

The chain has TRBV20-1 and TRBJ1-1, with D perhaps matching TRBD1 (6 bases). Germline-derived CDR1 and CDR2 are DFQATT and SNEGSKA (reference sequence). The length of the CDR3 is 9 residues. CDR3 loop: CRAGTEAFF. The DNA for the CDR3 is TGCAGAGCCGGGACAGAAGCTTTCTTT.

The V call is TRBV28, the J call TRBJ1-4; 8 positions agree with TRBD1. CDR1 and CDR2 from the germline V gene are MDHEN and SYDVKM. The trim removed 5 bases at V and 5 bases at J, leaving 7 bases unmatched. The CDR3 extends over 15 amino acids. The CDR3 bases are TGTGCCAGCAGTCCCCACAGGGGGTTGAATGAAAAACTGTTTTTT. Translation gives CASSPHRGLNEKLFF.

The chain joins TRBV27 to TRBJ2-7; 11 nucleotides agree with TRBD2. This CDR3 has 14 amino acids. The V segment lost 6 bases and the J segment 4 bases; nucleotides outside the gene matches: 5. Germline V gene sequence: CDR1 MNHEY, CDR2 SMNVEV (reference sequence). The CDR3 coding sequence is TGTGCCAGCAGGCCTAGCGGGGGGCGGTACGAGCAGTACTTC. Its translation: CASRPSGGRYEQYF.

The rearrangement joins TRBV7-6 to TRBJ2-7, with D possibly TRBD1 on 6 matching bases. With 1 base removed from V and 5 bases from J, the gap between germline ends came to 21 bases. This CDR3 has 17 residues. Germline CDR1 reads SGHVS; CDR2 reads FNYEAQ. The CDR3 DNA follows: TGTGCCAGCAGCTTAGTTATACCGCAGGGGTCGAATCACGAGCAGTACTTC. Residues: CASSLVIPQGSNHEQYF.

The V gene is TRBV4-2, the J gene TRBJ1-5; D not resolved. The V end lost 0 bases, the J end lost 6 bases, and 12 bases lay between the germline ends. Germline CDR1 LGHNA, CDR2 YNFKEQ. The CDR3 loop spans 15 amino acids. DNA for the CDR3: TGTGCCAGCAGCCAAGATCTAGGTGGGTCTCAGCCCCAGCATTTT. It encodes CASSQDLGGSQPQHF.

A single count supports this clone. As DNA, the CDR3 is TGCGCCAGCAGCTTCAGGAACTATGGCTACACCTTC. Translated, it gives CASSFRNYGYTF. The chain recombines TRBV5-1 with TRBJ1-2; D gene uncertain. The CDR3 contains 12 residues. V dropped 2 bases and J dropped 2 bases, with 4 bases sitting between them. Germline-derived CDR1 and CDR2 are SGHRS and YFSETQ.

The J gene is TRBJ2-4, the V gene TRBV4-3, with D unresolved. The V gene lost 0 bases and the J gene lost 2 bases, with 11 bases spanning the gap. Germline values: CDR1 LGHNA, CDR2 YSLEER. The CDR3 has 16 amino acids. CDR3 coding DNA: TGCGCCAGCAGCCAAGACGCGTTATGGTCCAAAAACATTCAGTACTTC. Amino acids: CASSQDALWSKNIQYF.

The chain couples TRBV28 to TRBJ1-1, with D unclear. The CDR3 length is 12 residues. CDR1 is MDHEN and CDR2 is SYDVKM in the germline V gene. Trimming cost V 2 bases and J 11 bases, with 12 bases left between them. CDR3 sequence: CASSLPIREAFF. The CDR3 coding sequence is TGTGCCAGCAGTTTACCGATAAGGGAGGCTTTCTTT.

This chain uses TRBV2 with TRBJ2-7; D gene ambiguous. The CDR3 is 12 amino acids. V was shortened by 2 bases and J by 3 bases, with 5 bases between the two germline ends. Germline V gives CDR1 SNHLY, CDR2 FYNNEI. The chain's CDR3 is CASSELNYEQYF. The CDR3, as DNA: TGTGCCAGCAGTGAACTAAACTACGAGCAGTACTTC.

The chain has TRBV5-6 and TRBJ2-5; D is perhaps TRBD1 (5 bases). The DNA end is more similar to TRBJ2-7, so the J call may be wrong. Germline V gives CDR1 SGHDT, CDR2 YYEEEE. CDR3 length equals 16 residues. The CDR3 coding sequence is TGTGCCAGCAGCTTGGGGGGCAGGGCAAACTCCTACGAGCAGTACTTC. Translated, it gives CASSLGGRANSYEQYF.

This chain connects TRBV7-8 to TRBJ1-2, with 7 bases lining up with TRBD1. The V and J ends lost 5 bases and 4 bases, in that order; junction bases with no gene match: 10. The CDR3 extends over 15 amino acids. Looked up from germline, CDR1 is SGHVS and CDR2 is FQNEAQ. CDR3 loop: CASSRETGSGYGYTF. CDR3 nucleotides: TGTGCCAGCAGCCGTGAGACAGGGTCTGGCTATGGCTACACCTTC.

The genes are TRBV19 and TRBJ2-3; TRBD2 matches 14 bases. This CDR3 comprises 18 residues. Germline V gives CDR1 LNHDA, CDR2 SQIVND (reference sequence). V was pared by 4 bases and J by 1 base, with 7 bases of the junction left unmatched. CDR3 region: CASSKGPGLAGGTDTQYF. The CDR3, as DNA: TGTGCCAGTAGTAAGGGACCGGGACTAGCGGGGGGCACAGATACGCAGTATTTT.